This T cell receptor (beta chain) was sequenced in a study of cytomegalovirus exposure and HLA in healthy donors. The CDR3 length is 14 residues. V lost 0 bases to trimming and J lost 1 base, with 7 bases between them. Germline CDR1 and CDR2: SGHRS and YFSETQ. PCR used 60 Vbeta primers and 13 Jbeta primers. TCRdb keeps only in-frame clones here, not all; method: immunoSEQ multiplex PCR. The listing records about 46,000 clones. The chain recombines TRBV5-1 with TRBJ1-1, with D tentatively TRBD1 (5 bases). This receptor was taken from a woman aged 40-49 years in good health and CMV-seronegative. The sample consisted of PBMCs. In nucleotides, the CDR3 is TGCGCCAGCAGCTTGGCCGGGGGGAACACTGAAGCTTTCTTT. Encoded protein: CASSLAGGNTEAFF.